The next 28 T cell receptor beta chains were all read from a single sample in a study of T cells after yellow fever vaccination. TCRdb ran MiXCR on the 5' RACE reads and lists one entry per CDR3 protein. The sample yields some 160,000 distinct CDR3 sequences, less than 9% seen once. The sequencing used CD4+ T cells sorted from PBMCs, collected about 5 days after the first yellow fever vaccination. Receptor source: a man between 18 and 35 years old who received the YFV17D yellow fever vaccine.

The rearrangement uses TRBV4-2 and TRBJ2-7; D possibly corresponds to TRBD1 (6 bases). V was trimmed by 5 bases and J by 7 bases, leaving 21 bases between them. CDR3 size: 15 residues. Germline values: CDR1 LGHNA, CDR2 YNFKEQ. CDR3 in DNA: TGTGCCAGCAGCTACGCCCGGCGGGCCGGGACAGAGCAGTACTTC. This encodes CASSYARRAGTEQYF.

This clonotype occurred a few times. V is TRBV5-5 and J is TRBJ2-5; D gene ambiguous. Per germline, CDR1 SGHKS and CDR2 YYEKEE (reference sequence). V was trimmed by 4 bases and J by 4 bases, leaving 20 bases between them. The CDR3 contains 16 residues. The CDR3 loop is CASSGANIEDGETQYF. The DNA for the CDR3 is TGTGCCAGCAGCGGCGCGAATATCGAGGACGGAGAGACCCAGTACTTC.

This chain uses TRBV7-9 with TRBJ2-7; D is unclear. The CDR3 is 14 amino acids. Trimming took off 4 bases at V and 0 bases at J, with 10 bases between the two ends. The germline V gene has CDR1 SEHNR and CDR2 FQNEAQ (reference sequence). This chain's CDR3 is CASSSIDPSYEQYF. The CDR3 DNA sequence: TGTGCCAGCAGCTCCATAGACCCCTCCTACGAGCAGTACTTC.

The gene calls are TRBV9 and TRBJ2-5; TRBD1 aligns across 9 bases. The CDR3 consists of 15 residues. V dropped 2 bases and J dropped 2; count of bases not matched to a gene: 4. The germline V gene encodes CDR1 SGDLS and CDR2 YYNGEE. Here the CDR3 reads CASSVGTGSQETQYF. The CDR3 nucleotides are TGTGCCAGCAGCGTCGGGACAGGGAGTCAAGAGACCCAGTACTTC. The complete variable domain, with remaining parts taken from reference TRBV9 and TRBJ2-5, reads DSGVTQTPKHLITATGQRVTLRCSPRSGDLSVYWYQQSLDQGLQFLIQYYNGEERAKGNILERFSAQQFPDLHSELNLSSLELGDSALYFCASSVGTGSQETQYFGPGTRLLVL.

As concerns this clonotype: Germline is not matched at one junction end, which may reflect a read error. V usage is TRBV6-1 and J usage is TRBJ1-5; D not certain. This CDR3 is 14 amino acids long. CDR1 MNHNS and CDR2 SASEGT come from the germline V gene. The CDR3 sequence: CASNVQYSNEPQHF. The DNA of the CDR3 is TGTGCCAGCAACGTGCAGTATAGCAATGAGCCCCAGCATTTT.

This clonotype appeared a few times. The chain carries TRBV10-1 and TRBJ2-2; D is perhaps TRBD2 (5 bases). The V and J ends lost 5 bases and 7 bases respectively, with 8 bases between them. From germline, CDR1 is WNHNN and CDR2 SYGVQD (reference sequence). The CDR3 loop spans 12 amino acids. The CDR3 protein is CASSSGRGELFF. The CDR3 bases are TGCGCCAGCAGTAGCGGTCGCGGGGAGCTGTTTTTT.

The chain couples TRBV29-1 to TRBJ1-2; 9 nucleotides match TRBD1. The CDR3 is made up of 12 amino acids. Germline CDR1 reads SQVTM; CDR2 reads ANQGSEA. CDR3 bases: TGCGGACGGGGGGACAGGGATGGTGGCTACACCTTC. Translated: CGRGDRDGGYTF.

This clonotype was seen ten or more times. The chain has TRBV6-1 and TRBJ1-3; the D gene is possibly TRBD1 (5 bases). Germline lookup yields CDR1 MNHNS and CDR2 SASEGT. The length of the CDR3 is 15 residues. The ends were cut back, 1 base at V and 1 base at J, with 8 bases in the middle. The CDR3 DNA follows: TGTGCCAGCAGTGAAGGGGGGTCATCTGGAAACACCATATATTTT. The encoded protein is CASSEGGSSGNTIYF.

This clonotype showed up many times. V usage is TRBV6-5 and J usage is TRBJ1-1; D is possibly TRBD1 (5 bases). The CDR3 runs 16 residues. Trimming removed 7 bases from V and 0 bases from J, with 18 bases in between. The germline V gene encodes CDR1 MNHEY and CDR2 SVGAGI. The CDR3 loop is CASKDRTQLMNTEAFF. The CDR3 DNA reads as TGTGCCAGCAAAGATAGGACACAGCTCATGAACACTGAAGCTTTCTTT.

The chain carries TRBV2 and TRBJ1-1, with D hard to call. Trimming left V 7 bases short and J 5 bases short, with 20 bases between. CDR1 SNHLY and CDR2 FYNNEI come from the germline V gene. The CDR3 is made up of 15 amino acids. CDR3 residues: CASKVAPLRGTEAFF. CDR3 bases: TGTGCCAGCAAAGTCGCTCCGTTACGAGGGACTGAAGCTTTCTTT.

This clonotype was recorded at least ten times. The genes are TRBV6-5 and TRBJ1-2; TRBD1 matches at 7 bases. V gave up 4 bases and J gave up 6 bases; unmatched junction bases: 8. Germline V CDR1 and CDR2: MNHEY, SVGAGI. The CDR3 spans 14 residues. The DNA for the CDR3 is TGTGCCAGCAGTTCCTACGGGACAGCTAATGGCTACACCTTC. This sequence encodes CASSSYGTANGYTF.

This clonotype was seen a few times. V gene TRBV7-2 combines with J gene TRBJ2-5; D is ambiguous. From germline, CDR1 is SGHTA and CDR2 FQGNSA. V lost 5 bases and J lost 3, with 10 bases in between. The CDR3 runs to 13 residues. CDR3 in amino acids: CASSLQSKETQYF. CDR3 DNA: TGTGCCAGCAGCCTACAATCAAAAGAGACCCAGTACTTC.

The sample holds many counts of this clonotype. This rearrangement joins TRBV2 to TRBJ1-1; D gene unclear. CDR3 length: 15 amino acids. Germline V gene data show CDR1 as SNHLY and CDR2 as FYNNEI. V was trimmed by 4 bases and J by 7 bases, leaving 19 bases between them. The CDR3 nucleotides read TGTGCCAGCAGTGTACGAGGGAGTGGGAAACTTGAAGCTTTCTTT. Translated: CASSVRGSGKLEAFF. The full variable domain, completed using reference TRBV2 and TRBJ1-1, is EPEVTQTPSHQVTQMGQEVILRCVPISNHLYFYWYRQILGQKVEFLVSFYNNEISEKSEIFDDQFSVERPDGSNFTLKIRSTKLEDSAMYFCASSVRGSGKLEAFFGQGTRLTVV.

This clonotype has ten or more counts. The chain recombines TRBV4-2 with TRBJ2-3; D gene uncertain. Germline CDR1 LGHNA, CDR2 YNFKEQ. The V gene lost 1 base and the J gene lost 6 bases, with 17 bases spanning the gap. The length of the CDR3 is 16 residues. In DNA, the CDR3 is TGTGCCAGCAGCCAAGTGGTAGACCCGGCGACCGATACGCAGTATTTT. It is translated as CASSQVVDPATDTQYF.

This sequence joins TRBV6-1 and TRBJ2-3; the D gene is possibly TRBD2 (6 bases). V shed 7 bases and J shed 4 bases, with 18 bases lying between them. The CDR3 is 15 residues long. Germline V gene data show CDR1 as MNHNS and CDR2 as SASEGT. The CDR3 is CASTRGMVSADTQYF. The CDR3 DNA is TGTGCCAGCACTCGCGGGATGGTTAGCGCAGATACGCAGTATTTT.

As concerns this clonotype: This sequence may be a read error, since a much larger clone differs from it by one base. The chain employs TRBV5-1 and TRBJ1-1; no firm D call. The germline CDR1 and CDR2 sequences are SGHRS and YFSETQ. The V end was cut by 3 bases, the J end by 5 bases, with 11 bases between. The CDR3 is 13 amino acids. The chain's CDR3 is CASSYREKTEAFF. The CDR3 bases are TGCGCCAGCAGCTACAGAGAGAAGACTGAAGCTTTCTTT.

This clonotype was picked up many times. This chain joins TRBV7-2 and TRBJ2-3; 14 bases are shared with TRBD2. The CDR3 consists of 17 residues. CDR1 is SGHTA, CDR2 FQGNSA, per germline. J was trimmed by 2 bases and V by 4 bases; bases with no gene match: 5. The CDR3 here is CASSWGLAGDSTDTQYF. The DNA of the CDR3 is TGTGCCAGCAGCTGGGGACTAGCGGGGGACTCCACAGATACGCAGTATTTT.

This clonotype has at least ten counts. The CDR3 loop reads CASSNRVGNYEQYF. The CDR3 region has the DNA TGTGCTAGTTCCAACAGGGTGGGTAACTACGAGCAGTACTTC. The chain has TRBV12-5 and TRBJ2-7, with D possibly TRBD1 on 6 matching bases. Germline V CDR1 and CDR2: LGHNT, FRNRAP. This CDR3 is 14 amino acids long. Trimming stripped 8 bases from V and 3 bases from J, with 17 bases between.

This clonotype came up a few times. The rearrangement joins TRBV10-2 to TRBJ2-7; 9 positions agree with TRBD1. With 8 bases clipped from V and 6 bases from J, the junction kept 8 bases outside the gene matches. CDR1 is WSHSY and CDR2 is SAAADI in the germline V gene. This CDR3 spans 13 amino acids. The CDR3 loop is CASQRQGVGEQYF. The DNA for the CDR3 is TGCGCCAGCCAACGACAGGGGGTCGGCGAGCAGTACTTC.

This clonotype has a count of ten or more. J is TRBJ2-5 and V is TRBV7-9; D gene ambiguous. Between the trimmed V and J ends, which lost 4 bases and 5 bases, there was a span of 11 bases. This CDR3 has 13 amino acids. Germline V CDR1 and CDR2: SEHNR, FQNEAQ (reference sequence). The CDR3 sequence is CASSSWGMETQYF. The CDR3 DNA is TGTGCCAGCAGCTCGTGGGGTATGGAGACCCAGTACTTC.

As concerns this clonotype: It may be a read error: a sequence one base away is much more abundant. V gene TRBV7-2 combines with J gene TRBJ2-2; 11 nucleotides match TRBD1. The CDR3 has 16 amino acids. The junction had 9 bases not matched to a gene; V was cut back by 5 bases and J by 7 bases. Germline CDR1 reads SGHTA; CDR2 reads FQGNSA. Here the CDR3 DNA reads TGTGCCAGCAGCCAATGGACAGGGGGCTCTTTCGGGGAGCTGTTTTTT. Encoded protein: CASSQWTGGSFGELFF.

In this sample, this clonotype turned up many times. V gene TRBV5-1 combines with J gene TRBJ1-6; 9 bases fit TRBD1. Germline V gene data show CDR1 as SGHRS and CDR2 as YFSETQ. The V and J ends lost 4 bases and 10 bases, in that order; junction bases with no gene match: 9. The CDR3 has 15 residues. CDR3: CASSPGGQGWSPLHF. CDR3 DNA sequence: TGCGCCAGCAGCCCCGGGGGACAGGGTTGGTCACCCCTCCACTTT.

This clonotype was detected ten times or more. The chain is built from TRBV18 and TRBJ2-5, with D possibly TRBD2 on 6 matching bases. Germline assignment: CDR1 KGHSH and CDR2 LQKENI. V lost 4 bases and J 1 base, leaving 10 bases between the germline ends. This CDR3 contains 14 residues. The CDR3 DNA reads TGTGCCAGCTCACGTGTGGGGGGCCAAGAGACCCAGTACTTC. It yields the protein CASSRVGGQETQYF.

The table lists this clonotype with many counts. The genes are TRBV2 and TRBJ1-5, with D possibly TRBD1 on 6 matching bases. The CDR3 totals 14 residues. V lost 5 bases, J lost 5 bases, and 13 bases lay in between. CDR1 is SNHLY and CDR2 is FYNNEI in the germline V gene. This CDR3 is CASSFTGIYQPQHF. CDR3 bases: TGTGCCAGCAGTTTTACAGGGATATATCAGCCCCAGCATTTT. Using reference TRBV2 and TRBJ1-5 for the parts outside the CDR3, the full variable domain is EPEVTQTPSHQVTQMGQEVILRCVPISNHLYFYWYRQILGQKVEFLVSFYNNEISEKSEIFDDQFSVERPDGSNFTLKIRSTKLEDSAMYFCASSFTGIYQPQHFGDGTRLSIL.

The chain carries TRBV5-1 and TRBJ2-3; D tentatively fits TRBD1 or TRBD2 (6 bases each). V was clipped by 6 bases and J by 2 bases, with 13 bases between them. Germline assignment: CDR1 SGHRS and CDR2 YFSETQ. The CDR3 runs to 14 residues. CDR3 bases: TGCGCCAGCAAACCGGGGGCTTTCACAGATACGCAGTATTTT. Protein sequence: CASKPGAFTDTQYF.

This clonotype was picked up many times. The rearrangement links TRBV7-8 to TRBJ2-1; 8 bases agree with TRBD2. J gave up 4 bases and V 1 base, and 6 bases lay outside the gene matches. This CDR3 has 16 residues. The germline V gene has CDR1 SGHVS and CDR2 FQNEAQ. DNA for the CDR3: TGTGCCAGCAGCTTAGGACCCCGGGGGGGTTACAATGAGCAGTTCTTC. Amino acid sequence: CASSLGPRGGYNEQFF.

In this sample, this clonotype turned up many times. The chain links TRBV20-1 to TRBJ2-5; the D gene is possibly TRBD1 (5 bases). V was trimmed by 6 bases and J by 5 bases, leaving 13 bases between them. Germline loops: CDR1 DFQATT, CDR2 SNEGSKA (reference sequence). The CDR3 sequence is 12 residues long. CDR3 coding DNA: TGCAGTGCCCCGACAGCGTGGGAGACCCAGTACTTC. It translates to CSAPTAWETQYF.

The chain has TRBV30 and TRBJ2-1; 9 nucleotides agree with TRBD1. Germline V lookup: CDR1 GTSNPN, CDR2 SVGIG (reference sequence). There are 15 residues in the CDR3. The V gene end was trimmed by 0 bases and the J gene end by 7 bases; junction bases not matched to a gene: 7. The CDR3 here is CAWSVGQGLKNEQFF. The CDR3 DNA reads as TGTGCCTGGAGTGTAGGACAGGGGTTAAAGAATGAGCAGTTCTTC.